This T cell receptor beta chain was observed in a study of blood T cell repertoires in COVID-19. This clone was counted once. Using immunoSEQ multiplex PCR, the repertoire was profiled, and TCRdb retains in-frame clones only, with some absent. The sample has 450,000 or so clones, approximately 90% seen once. The length of the CDR3 is 18 residues. CDR1 is KGHDR and CDR2 is SFDVKD in the germline V gene. V shed 4 bases and J 1 base; nucleotides not matched to a gene: 12. Recruited during active infection, patients (from Seattle) were subsequently followed longitudinally. The TCR originated in a man aged 18 to 30 with COVID-19, enrolled during active disease. The sequencing input was peripheral blood. The chain employs TRBV24-1 and TRBJ2-4, with 7 bases identical to TRBD2. The CDR3 nucleotides are TGTGCCACCAGTGAAATATCACGGGGGGTTTGGGCCAAAAACATTCAGTACTTC. Translation: CATSEISRGVWAKNIQYF.